The T cell receptor (beta chain) under discussion was sequenced for a study of shared T cell receptors in the human thymus. This CDR3 spans 14 amino acids. The germline CDR1 and CDR2 sequences are MNHEY and SMNVEV (reference sequence). Only in-frame clones appear in the TCRdb table, and some are missing; sequencing was by immunoSEQ multiplex PCR. The table shows hundreds of thousands of clones, with more than 70% occurring only once. This sample was shared with a second study, whose subject was human thymus T cells. That work contributes: Thymic TCR repertoires of unrelated people reportedly overlapped highly.

The V and J genes are TRBV27 and TRBJ2-5; TRBD2 agrees at 9 bases. The J call may be wrong; the DNA end is better matched by TRBJ2-7. The material sequenced was thymocytes. The receptor was isolated from a boy in the first two years of life with a congenital heart defect. Here the CDR3 reads CASSSGLASYEQYF. The CDR3 region has the DNA TGTGCCAGCAGTAGCGGACTAGCGTCCTACGAGCAGTACTTC.